This is a list of T cell receptor beta chains from one sample in a study of shared clonotypes between healthy human individuals. Libraries were prepared by immunoSEQ multiplex PCR; TCRdb keeps only in-frame clonotypes and omits some of them. Here the sample spans fewer than 400,000 clones, roughly 70% being singletons. The sequenced sample consisted of memory CD4+ T cells sorted from blood. All receptors come from a man in his thirties or forties in good health. Each CDR3 is given with its conserved first and last residue. D genes are given only for firm matches. The listing skips clone size in some rows; elsewhere it reads once, few, many or a size class.

J,D,size,V,CDR3,DNA
TRBJ2-7,TRBD1,few,TRBV13,CASSLPGTGVVEQYF,TGTGCCAGCAGCCTCCCAGGGACAGGGGTGGTCGAGCAGTACTTC
TRBJ2-3,-,-,TRBV7-3,CASSSSPGVNTQYF,TGTGCCAGCAGCTCATCACCGGGAGTTAATACGCAGTATTTT
TRBJ2-7,TRBD2,once,TRBV19,CASSTGLAGNLKQYF,TGTGCCAGTAGTACCGGACTAGCGGGGAACTTAAAGCAGTACTTC
TRBJ2-2,-,once,TRBV4-3,CASSQDRPGVVGELFF,TGCGCCAGCAGCCAAGATCGTCCAGGAGTAGTCGGGGAGCTGTTTTTT
TRBJ2-1,-,-,TRBV29-1,CSVGHPSSYNEQFF,TGCAGCGTTGGACATCCTTCCTCCTACAATGAGCAGTTCTTC
TRBJ1-2,TRBD1,-,TRBV25-1,CASSPRDRLNYGYTF,TGTGCCAGCAGTCCCCGGGACAGGCTTAACTATGGCTACACCTTC
TRBJ1-1,-,once,TRBV28,CASSPPGTEAFF,TGTGCCAGCAGTCCCCCGGGCACTGAAGCTTTCTTT
TRBJ2-2,-,-,TRBV19,CASSIIRGPGELFF,TGTGCCAGTAGTATAATCAGGGGTCCCGGGGAGCTGTTTTTT
TRBJ2-7,TRBD1,-,TRBV5-4,CASSRDRGDEQYF,TGTGCCAGCAGCCGAGACAGGGGAGACGAGCAGTACTTC
TRBJ2-7,-,-,TRBV7-3,CASSLTGRKSSYEQYF,TGTGCCAGCAGCTTAACCGGCAGGAAGAGCTCCTACGAGCAGTACTTC
TRBJ1-1,-,once,TRBV5-1,CASSQTDVVTEAFF,TGCGCCAGCAGCCAGACCGATGTAGTAACTGAAGCTTTCTTT
TRBJ2-7,TRBD1,-,TRBV10-2,CASSEPGQGYEQYF,TGCGCCAGCAGTGAGCCGGGACAGGGGTACGAGCAGTACTTC
TRBJ2-3,-,-,TRBV21-1,CASSKGTDTQYF,TGTGCCAGCAGCAAAGGGACAGATACGCAGTATTTT
TRBJ2-4,TRBD1,-,TRBV7-9,CASSPPTGEADIQYF,TGTGCCAGCAGCCCCCCGACAGGGGAGGCGGACATTCAGTACTTC
TRBJ2-2,-,-,TRBV29-1,CSVGSPLIGELFF,TGCAGCGTTGGGTCCCCACTAATCGGGGAGCTGTTTTTT
TRBJ2-5,-,many,TRBV5-1,CASSPNGAWETQYF,TGCGCCAGCAGCCCTAATGGGGCCTGGGAGACCCAGTACTTC
TRBJ2-7,TRBD2,-,TRBV5-4,CASSPGLAGVLDEQYF,TGTGCCAGCAGCCCTGGGCTAGCGGGAGTCTTGGACGAGCAGTACTTC
TRBJ1-3,-,many,TRBV9,CASSQGTLGGNTIYF,TGTGCCAGCAGCCAAGGGACCTTGGGGGGAAACACCATATATTTT
TRBJ2-2,-,many,TRBV7-9,CASRPGWGFSGELFF,TGTGCCAGCAGACCAGGGTGGGGGTTCTCCGGGGAGCTGTTTTTT
TRBJ2-1,-,-,TRBV7-9,CASSFGGEQFF,TGTGCCAGCAGCTTTGGCGGTGAGCAGTTCTTC
TRBJ2-1,-,many,TRBV29-1,CSVSGSSSYNEQFF,TGCAGCGTGTCCGGATCAAGCTCCTACAATGAGCAGTTCTTC
TRBJ2-1,-,few,TRBV7-6,CASSLRRAVDPGNEQFF,TGTGCCAGCAGCCTGCGAAGGGCGGTGGATCCCGGTAATGAGCAGTTCTTC
TRBJ2-1,-,-,TRBV2,CASTARLYGDEQFF,TGTGCCAGCACGGCGCGGCTCTACGGGGATGAGCAGTTCTTC
TRBJ2-2,-,-,TRBV27,CASSRLNTGELFF,TGTGCCAGCAGTAGGCTGAACACCGGGGAGCTGTTTTTT
TRBJ2-2,-,few,TRBV11-1,CASSLTLDSTGELFF,TGTGCCAGCAGCTTAACCTTGGACAGCACCGGGGAGCTGTTTTTT
TRBJ1-2,-,-,TRBV7-9,CVSSLSYGYTF,TGTGTCAGCAGCTTGAGCTATGGCTACACCTTC
TRBJ2-3,-,few,TRBV4-1,CASSRPMGDTQYF,TGCGCCAGCAGCCGTCCTATGGGGGATACGCAGTATTTT
TRBJ2-3,-,-,TRBV4-2,CASSQEWAGTDTQYF,TGTGCCAGCAGCCAAGAATGGGCGGGCACAGATACGCAGTATTTT
TRBJ2-1,-,-,TRBV6-6,CASTDQGYNEQFF,TGTGCCAGCACCGACCAAGGGTACAATGAGCAGTTCTTC
TRBJ2-7,-,-,TRBV4-3,CASSQDRQVVQYF,TGCGCCAGCAGCCAAGATCGGCAGGTAGTGCAGTACTTC
TRBJ1-1,-,-,TRBV12-5,CASAAQGNTEAFF,TGTGCTAGTGCCGCTCAGGGGAACACTGAAGCTTTCTTT
TRBJ1-3,-,once,TRBV2,CASSEALMGNTIYF,TGTGCCAGCAGTGAAGCGCTTATGGGAAACACCATATATTTT
TRBJ2-7,TRBD1,many,TRBV4-1,CASSNDRTGGSYEQYF,TGCGCCAGCAGCAATGATCGGACAGGGGGTTCCTACGAGCAGTACTTC